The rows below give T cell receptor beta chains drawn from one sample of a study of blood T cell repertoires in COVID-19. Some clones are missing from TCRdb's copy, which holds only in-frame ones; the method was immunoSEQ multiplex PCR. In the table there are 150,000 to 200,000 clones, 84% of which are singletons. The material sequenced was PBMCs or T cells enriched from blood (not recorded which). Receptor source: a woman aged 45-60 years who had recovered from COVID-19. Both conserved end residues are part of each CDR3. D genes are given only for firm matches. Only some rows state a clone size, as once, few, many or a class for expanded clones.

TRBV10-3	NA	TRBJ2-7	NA	CAIRDSESYEQYF	TGTGCCATCAGGGACAGCGAGTCCTACGAGCAGTACTTC
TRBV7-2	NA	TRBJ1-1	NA	CASSPDRVGTEAFF	TGTGCCAGCAGTCCAGACCGGGTGGGCACTGAAGCTTTCTTT
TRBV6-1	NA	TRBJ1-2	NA	CASSDAGAANYGYTF	TGTGCCAGCAGTGACGCGGGGGCAGCTAACTATGGCTACACCTTC
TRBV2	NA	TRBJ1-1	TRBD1	CASLNRGNTEAFF	TGTGCCAGTCTAAACAGGGGTAACACTGAAGCTTTCTTT
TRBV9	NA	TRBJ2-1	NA	CASSSTPSSYNEQFF	TGTGCCAGCAGTAGTACACCTAGCTCCTACAATGAGCAGTTCTTC
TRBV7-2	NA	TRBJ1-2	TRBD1	CASSPGTVPYGYTF	TGTGCCAGCAGCCCCGGGACAGTCCCCTATGGCTACACCTTC
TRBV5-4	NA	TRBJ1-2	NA	CASTRGGVDYGYTF	TGTGCCAGCACCAGAGGGGGGGTCGACTATGGCTACACCTTC
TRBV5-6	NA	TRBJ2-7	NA	CASSLGGLAYEQYF	TGTGCCAGCAGCTTAGGCGGTCTCGCCTACGAGCAGTACTTC
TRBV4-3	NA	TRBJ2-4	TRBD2	CASSQDPTSGNGAKNIQYF	TGCGCCAGCAGCCAAGATCCTACTAGCGGGAATGGGGCCAAAAACATTCAGTACTTC
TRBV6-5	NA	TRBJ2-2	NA	CASENTKNTGELFF	TGTGCCAGCGAAAACACTAAGAACACCGGGGAGCTGTTTTTT
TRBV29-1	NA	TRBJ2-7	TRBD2	CSVEDTAGGTYEQYF	TGCAGCGTTGAGGATACCGCGGGAGGAACCTACGAGCAGTACTTC
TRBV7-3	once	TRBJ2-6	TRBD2	CASSLGASGTYGANVLTF	TGTGCCAGCAGCTTAGGGGCTAGCGGGACGTATGGGGCCAACGTCCTGACTTTC
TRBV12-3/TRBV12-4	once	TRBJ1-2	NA	CASALRGGYTF	TGTGCCAGCGCCCTGCGGGGTGGCTACACCTTC
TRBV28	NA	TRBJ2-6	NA	CASSSEGTGANVLTF	TGTGCCAGCAGTAGCGAGGGAACCGGGGCCAACGTCCTGACTTTC
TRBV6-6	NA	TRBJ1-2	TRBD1	CASSDPGQGEYGYTF	TGTGCCAGCAGTGATCCGGGACAGGGGGAGTATGGCTACACCTTC
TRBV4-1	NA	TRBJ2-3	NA	CASSSTTAQYF	TGCGCCAGCAGCTCAACAACAGCGCAGTATTTT
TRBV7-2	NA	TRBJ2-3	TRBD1	CASSRDRHPDTQYF	TGTGCCAGCAGTAGGGACAGGCACCCAGATACGCAGTATTTT
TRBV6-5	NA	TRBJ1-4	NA	CASSRDATNEKLFF	TGTGCCAGCAGCCGGGATGCAACTAATGAAAAACTGTTTTTT
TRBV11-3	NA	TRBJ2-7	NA	CASSHSAGVEQYF	TGTGCCAGCAGTCACTCCGCAGGGGTTGAGCAGTACTTC
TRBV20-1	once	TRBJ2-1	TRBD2	CSASWGASGGYEQFF	TGCAGTGCTAGTTGGGGTGCCAGCGGGGGTTATGAGCAGTTCTTC
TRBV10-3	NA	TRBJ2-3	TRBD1	CASSGQTSTDTQYF	TGTGCCTCCTCGGGACAGACTAGCACAGATACGCAGTATTTT
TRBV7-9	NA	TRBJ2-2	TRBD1	CASSLGQGNRELFF	TGTGCCAGCAGCCTGGGACAGGGCAACAGGGAGCTGTTTTTT
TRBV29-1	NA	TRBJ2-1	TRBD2	CSAGLAEYNEQFF	TGCAGCGCCGGACTAGCGGAATACAATGAGCAGTTCTTC
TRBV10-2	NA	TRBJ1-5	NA	CASSEGGGGNQPQHF	TGCGCCAGCAGTGAGGGGGGGGGAGGAAATCAGCCCCAGCATTTT
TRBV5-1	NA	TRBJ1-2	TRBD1	CASSLQGQGGPYGYTF	TGCGCCAGCAGCTTGCAGGGACAGGGCGGTCCGTATGGCTACACCTTC
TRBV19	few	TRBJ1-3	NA	CASSGHRGYTIYF	TGTGCCAGTTCGGGACACCGCGGCTACACCATATATTTT
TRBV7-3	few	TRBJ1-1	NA	CASSLTMSTEAFF	TGTGCCAGCAGCTTAACGATGAGCACTGAAGCTTTCTTT
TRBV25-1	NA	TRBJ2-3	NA	CASRPLGAGGTDTQYF	TGTGCCAGCAGGCCCCTGGGGGCGGGGGGCACAGATACGCAGTATTTT
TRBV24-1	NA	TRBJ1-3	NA	CATTGPDGNTIYF	TGTGCCACGACAGGCCCGGACGGAAACACCATATATTTT
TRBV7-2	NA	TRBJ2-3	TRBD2	CASSGWRGATNTQYF	TGTGCCAGCAGCGGATGGCGGGGGGCTACTAATACGCAGTATTTT
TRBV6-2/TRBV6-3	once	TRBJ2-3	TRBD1	CASSYFGTGNPDTQYF	TGTGCCAGCAGTTATTTCGGGACAGGGAACCCAGATACGCAGTATTTT
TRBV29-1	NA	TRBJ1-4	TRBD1	CSGTQGAGEKLFF	TGCAGCGGAACTCAGGGGGCGGGAGAAAAACTGTTTTTT
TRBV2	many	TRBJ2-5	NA	CASRGGGWQETQYF	TGTGCCAGCAGGGGTGGAGGGTGGCAAGAGACCCAGTACTTC
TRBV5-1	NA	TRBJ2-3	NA	CASSLGRASSTDTQYF	TGCGCCAGCAGCTTAGGCAGGGCTTCAAGCACAGATACGCAGTATTTT
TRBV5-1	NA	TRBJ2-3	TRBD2	CASSATSLGQRGESQYF	TGCGCCAGCAGCGCCACCTCACTAGGTCAGCGGGGGGAATCGCAGTATTTT
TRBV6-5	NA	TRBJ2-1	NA	CASSYGQGGNEQFF	TGTGCCAGCAGTTACGGGCAGGGTGGGAATGAGCAGTTCTTC
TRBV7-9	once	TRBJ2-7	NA	CASSFEDVGEQYF	TGTGCCAGCAGCTTTGAAGATGTCGGCGAGCAGTACTTC
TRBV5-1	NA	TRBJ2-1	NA	CASSLEGAYNEQFF	TGCGCCAGCAGCTTGGAAGGGGCCTACAATGAGCAGTTCTTC
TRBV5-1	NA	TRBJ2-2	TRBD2	CASSLVAGANTGELFF	TGCGCCAGCAGCTTGGTAGCGGGAGCGAACACCGGGGAGCTGTTTTTT
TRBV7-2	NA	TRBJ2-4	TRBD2	CASSLAASGRAKNIQYF	TGTGCCAGCAGCTTAGCCGCTAGCGGGAGAGCCAAAAACATTCAGTACTTC
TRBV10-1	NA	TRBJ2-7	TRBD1	CASTVGDRGNYEQYF	TGCGCCAGCACTGTTGGGGACAGGGGAAACTACGAGCAGTACTTC